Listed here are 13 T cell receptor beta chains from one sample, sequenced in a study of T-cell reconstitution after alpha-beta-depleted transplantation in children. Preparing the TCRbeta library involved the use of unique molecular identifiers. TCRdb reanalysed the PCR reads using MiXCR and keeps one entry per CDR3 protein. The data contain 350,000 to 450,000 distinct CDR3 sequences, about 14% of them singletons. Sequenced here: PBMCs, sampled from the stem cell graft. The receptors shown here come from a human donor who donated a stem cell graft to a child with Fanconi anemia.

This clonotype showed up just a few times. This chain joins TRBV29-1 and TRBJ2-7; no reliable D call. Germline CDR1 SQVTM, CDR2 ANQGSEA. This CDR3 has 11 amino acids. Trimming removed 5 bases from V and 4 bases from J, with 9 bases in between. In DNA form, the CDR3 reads TGCAGCGTTTTCGTCGGGTACGAGCAGTACTTC. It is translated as CSVFVGYEQYF.

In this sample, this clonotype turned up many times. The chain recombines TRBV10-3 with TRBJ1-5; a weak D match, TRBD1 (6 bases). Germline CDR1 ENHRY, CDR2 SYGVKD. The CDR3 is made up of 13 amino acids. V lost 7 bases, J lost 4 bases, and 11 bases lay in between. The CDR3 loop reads CAIKGQGNQPQHF. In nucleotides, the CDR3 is TGTGCCATCAAGGGGCAGGGGAATCAGCCCCAGCATTTT.

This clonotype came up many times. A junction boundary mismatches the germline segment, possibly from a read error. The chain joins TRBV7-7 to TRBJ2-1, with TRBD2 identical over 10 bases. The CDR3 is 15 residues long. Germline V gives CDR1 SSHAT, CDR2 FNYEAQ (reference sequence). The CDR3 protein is CASSLSLAGTNEQFF. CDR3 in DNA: TGTGCTAGCAGCTTATCACTAGCGGGGACCAATGAGCAGTTCTTC.

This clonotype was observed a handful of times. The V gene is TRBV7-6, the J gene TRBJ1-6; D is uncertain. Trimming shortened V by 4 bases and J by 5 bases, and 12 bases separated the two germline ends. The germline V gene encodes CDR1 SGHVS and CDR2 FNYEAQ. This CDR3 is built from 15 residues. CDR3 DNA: TGTGCCAGCAGCTCGCAGCCGGGAGATAATTCACCCCTCCACTTT. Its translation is CASSSQPGDNSPLHF.

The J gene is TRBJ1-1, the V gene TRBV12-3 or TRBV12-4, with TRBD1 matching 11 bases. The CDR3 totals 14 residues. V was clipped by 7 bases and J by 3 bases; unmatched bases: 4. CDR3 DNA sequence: TGTGCCAGCACCTGGACAGGGGGCGACACTGAAGCTTTCTTT. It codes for CASTWTGGDTEAFF.

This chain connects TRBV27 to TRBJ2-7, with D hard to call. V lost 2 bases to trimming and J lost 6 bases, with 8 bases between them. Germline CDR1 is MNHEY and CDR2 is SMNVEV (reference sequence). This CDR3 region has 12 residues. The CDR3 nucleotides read TGTGCCAGCAGTTTAGTAGGGCGCGAGCAGTACTTC. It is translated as CASSLVGREQYF.

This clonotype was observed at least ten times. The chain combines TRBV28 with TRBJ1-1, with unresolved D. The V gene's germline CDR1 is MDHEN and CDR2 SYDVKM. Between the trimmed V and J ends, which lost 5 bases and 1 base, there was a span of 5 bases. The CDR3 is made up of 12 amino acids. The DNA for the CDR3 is TGTGCCAGCAGTCGCACGAACACTGAAGCTTTCTTT. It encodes CASSRTNTEAFF.

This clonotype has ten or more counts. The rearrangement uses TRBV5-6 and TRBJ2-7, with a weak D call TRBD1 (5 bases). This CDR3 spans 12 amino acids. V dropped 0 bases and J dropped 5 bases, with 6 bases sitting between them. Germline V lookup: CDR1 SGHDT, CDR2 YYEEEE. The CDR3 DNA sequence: TGTGCCAGCAGCTTGGAGGACAACGAGCAGTACGTC. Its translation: CASSLEDNEQYV.

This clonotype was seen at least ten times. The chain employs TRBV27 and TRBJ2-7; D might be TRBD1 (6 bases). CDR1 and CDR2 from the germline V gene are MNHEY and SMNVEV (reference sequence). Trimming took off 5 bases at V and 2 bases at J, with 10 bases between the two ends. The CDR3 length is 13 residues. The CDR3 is CASSGGPTYEQYF. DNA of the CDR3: TGTGCCAGCAGTGGGGGCCCCACCTACGAGCAGTACTTC.

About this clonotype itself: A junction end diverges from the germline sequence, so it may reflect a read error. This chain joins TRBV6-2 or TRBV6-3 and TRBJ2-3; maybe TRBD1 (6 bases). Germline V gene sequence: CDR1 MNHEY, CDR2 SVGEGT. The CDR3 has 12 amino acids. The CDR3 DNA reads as TGTGGCAGCAGAACTGGGACAAATACGCAGTATTTT. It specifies CGSRTGTNTQYF.

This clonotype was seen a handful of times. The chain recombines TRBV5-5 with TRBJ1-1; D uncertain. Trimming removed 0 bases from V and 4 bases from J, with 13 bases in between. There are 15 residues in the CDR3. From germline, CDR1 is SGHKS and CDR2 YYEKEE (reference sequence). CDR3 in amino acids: CASSLVAAPRTEAFF. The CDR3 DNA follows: TGTGCCAGCAGCTTGGTGGCCGCGCCCCGCACTGAAGCTTTCTTT.

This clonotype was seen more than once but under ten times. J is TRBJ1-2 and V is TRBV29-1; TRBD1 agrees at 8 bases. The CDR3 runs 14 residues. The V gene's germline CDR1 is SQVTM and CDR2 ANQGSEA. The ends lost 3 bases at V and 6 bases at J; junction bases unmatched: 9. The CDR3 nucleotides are TGCAGCGTTGAGCCTACAGGGGGGACGCATGGCTACACCTTC. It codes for CSVEPTGGTHGYTF.

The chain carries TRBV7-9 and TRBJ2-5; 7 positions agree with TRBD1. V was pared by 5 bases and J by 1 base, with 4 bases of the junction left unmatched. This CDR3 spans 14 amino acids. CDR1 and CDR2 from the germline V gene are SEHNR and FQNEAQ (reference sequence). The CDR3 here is CASSPRQGQETQYF. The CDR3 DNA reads TGTGCCAGCAGCCCAAGACAGGGCCAAGAGACCCAGTACTTC.